The 2 T cell receptor beta chains presented below share a single source sample, sequenced in a study of control samples from healthy donors and cancer patients. TCRdb's copy holds only in-frame clones and misses some; the assay was immunoSEQ multiplex PCR. The table has 150,000 or so clones, 80% to 90% seen once; the top ten hold 4.5% to 6%. The sample taken for sequencing was blood. The receptors stem from a young woman in good health.

The count of this clone is one. Here the CDR3 DNA reads TGCGCCAGCAGCCCCGGGACAGGTCAGAAAAATTCACCCCTCCACTTT. Translation gives CASSPGTGQKNSPLHF. The chain uses TRBV4-1 and TRBJ1-6; 8 bases line up with TRBD1. V was pared by 4 bases and J by 7 bases, with 9 bases of the junction left unmatched. This CDR3 region has 16 residues. The germline V gene encodes CDR1 MGHRA and CDR2 YSYEKL.

The table lists this clone with a few counts. Here the CDR3 DNA reads TGTGCTAGTGGTTTGGAACTGTTTTTT. Protein sequence: CASGLELFF. The chain carries TRBV12-5 and TRBJ1-4; no definite D call. CDR1 and CDR2 (germline): LGHNT, FRNRAP. CDR3 length: 9 amino acids. V was pared by 1 base and J by 12 bases, with 0 bases between. The full variable domain, with the rest looked up from reference TRBV12-5 and TRBJ1-4, is DARVTQTPRHKVTEMGQEVTMRCQPILGHNTVFWYRQTMMQGLELLAYFRNRAPLDDSGMPKDRFSAEMPDATLATLKIQPSEPRDSAVYFCASGLELFFGSGTQLSVL.